This T cell receptor (beta chain) is drawn from a study of shared clonotypes between healthy human individuals. Study-level information: Each donor's CD8 memory used one plate, CD8 naive two, each CD4 subset three.

The germline V and J ends were trimmed by 8 bases and 0 bases, with 9 bases remaining between them. Germline-derived CDR1 and CDR2 are LNHDA and SQIVND (reference sequence). The CDR3 length is 13 residues. Naive CD8 populations comprised CD45RO-negative cells positively selected for CCR7, excluding terminally differentiated effector memory CD45RA+ cells. Study findings and constraints: Depth was large, yet rarefaction showed that sorted-subset sequencing was incomplete.

At deep level, the assay was performed. An approximately 220 ng quantity of DNA, tens of thousands of T cell genomes, went into the sorted-subset replicate PCRs. The assay was immunoSEQ multiplex PCR, and TCRdb's table has in-frame clones only and misses some. This table holds about 2.2 million clones, 90% to 95% found once. Comment on this clone: Its target is unknown.

J is TRBJ2-3 and V is TRBV19, with a tentative D call TRBD2 (6 bases). Source material: naive CD8+ T cells from PBMCs. This receptor was identified in a man younger than 30 in good health. Some clones in this sample may be carry-over from other donors' samples. The CDR3 DNA sequence: TGTGCCAGTGCAGGGAGGAGCACAGATACGCAGTATTTT. This codes for CASAGRSTDTQYF.